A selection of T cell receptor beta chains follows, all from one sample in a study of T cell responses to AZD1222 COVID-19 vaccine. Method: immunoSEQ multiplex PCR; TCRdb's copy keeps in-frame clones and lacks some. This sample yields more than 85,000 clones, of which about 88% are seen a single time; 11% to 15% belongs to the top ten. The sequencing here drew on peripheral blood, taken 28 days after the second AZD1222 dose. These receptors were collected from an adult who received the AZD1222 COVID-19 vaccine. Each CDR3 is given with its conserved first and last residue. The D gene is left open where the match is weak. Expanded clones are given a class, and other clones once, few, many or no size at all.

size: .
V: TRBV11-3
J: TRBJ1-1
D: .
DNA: TGTGCCAGCAGCTCCTACGAGGAAGCATACACTGAAGCTTTCTTT
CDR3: CASSSYEEAYTEAFF

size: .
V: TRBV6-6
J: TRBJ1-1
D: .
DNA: TGTGCCAGCAGTCCGACAGGTCTATACACCCGGGGGAGAATGTCCTTTGAAGCTTTCTTT
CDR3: CASSPTGLYTRGRMSFEAFF

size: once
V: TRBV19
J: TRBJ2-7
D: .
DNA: TGTGCCAGTATGAGACCCGGGGCAGCTTACGAGCAGTACTTC
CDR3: CASMRPGAAYEQYF

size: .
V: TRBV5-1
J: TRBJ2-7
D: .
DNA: TGCGCCAGCAGCCCCCGAGACCAAACTGGCGAGCAGTACTTC
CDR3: CASSPRDQTGEQYF

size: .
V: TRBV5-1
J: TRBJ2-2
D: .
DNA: TGCGCCAGCAGCCCGCCATACTATCCCGGGGAGCTGTTTTTT
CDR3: CASSPPYYPGELFF

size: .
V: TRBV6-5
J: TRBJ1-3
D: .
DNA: TGTGCCAGCAGCAGAGGAAACACCATATATTTT
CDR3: CASSRGNTIYF

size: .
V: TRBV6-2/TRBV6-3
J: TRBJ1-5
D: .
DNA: TGTGCCAGCAGTTACCTCAGGGAGGGACAGCCCCAGCATTTT
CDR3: CASSYLREGQPQHF

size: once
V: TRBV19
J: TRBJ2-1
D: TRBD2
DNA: TGTGCCAGTAGTATAGGAGGTAGCGGGGGGACCTTAAGCTCCTACAATGAGCAGTTCTTC
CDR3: CASSIGGSGGTLSSYNEQFF

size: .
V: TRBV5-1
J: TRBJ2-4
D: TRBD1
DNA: TGCGCCAGCAGCACAGGGGTAGCCAAAAACATTCAGTACTTC
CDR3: CASSTGVAKNIQYF

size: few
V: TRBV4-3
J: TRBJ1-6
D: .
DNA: TGCGCCAGCAGCCAAGAACCCTCCGGGGTAAGCTCACCCCTCCACTTT
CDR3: CASSQEPSGVSSPLHF

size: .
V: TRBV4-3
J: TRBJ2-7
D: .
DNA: TGCGCCAGCAGCCAAGACCTTGGGACACGCGCTAGAGAGCAGTACTTC
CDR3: CASSQDLGTRAREQYF

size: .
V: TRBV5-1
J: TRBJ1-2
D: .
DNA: TGCGCCAGCAGCTTGGGCACGGCCGCTAACTATGGCTACACCTTC
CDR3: CASSLGTAANYGYTF

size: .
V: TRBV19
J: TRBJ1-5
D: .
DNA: TGTGCCAGTAGTATTTCGCGCCCTAATCAGCCCCAGCATTTT
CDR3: CASSISRPNQPQHF

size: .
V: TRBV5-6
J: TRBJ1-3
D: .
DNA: TGTGCCAGCAGCTTGGGGGGCCAGGGAAACACCATATATTTT
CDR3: CASSLGGQGNTIYF

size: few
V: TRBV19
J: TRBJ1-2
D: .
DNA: TGTGCCAGTAGTATTCCGGTCATTGGCTATGGCTACACCTTC
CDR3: CASSIPVIGYGYTF

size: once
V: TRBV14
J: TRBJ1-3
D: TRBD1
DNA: TGTGCCAGCAGCCAAAGGCTGTACAGGGGTCCGCTCGTGGGCGGAAACACCATATATTTT
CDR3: CASSQRLYRGPLVGGNTIYF

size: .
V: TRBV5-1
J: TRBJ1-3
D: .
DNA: TGCGCCAGCAGCGTCTCGGCGGGATCTGTCGGAAACACCATATATTTT
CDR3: CASSVSAGSVGNTIYF

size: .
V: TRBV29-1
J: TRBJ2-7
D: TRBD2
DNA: TGCAGCGTTAGAGGACTAGCGGGGTACGAGCAGTACTTC
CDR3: CSVRGLAGYEQYF

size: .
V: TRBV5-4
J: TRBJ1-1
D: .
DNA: TGTGCCAGCAGCTTGTCCGGCGGACTGAACACTGAAGCTTTCTTT
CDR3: CASSLSGGLNTEAFF

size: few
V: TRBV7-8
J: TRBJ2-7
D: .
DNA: TGTGCCAGCAGCTCCACAGGGTACGAGCAGTACTTC
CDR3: CASSSTGYEQYF

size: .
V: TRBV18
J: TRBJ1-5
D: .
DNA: TGTGCCAGCTCACTAAGCCACCCAGAAGGGCCCCAGCATTTT
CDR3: CASSLSHPEGPQHF

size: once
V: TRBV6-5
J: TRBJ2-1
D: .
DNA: TGTGCCAGCAAACCGGGACTTCTTCAGGGGCAGTTCTTC
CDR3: CASKPGLLQGQFF

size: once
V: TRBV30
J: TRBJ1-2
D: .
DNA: TGTGCCTGGAGTGCCGGGGGCGAAGCTTACTATGGCTACACCTTC
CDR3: CAWSAGGEAYYGYTF

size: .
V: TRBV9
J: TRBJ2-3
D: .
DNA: TGTGCCAGCAGCGTAGCCCATACCGCTGGGGGAGGCACAGATACGCAGTATTTT
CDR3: CASSVAHTAGGGTDTQYF

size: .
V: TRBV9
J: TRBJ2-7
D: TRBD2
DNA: TGTGCCAGCAGCGGGGGGGGAACCCGTGGCTCCTACGAGCAGTACTTC
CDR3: CASSGGGTRGSYEQYF

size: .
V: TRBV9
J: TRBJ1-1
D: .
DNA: TGTGCCAGCAGCGTAGGTCTAGGAGACACTGAAGCTTTCTTT
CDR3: CASSVGLGDTEAFF

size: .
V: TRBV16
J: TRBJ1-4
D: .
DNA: TGTGCCAGCAGCCAATCAGCGGTCGGGGGAAAACTGTTTTTT
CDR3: CASSQSAVGGKLFF

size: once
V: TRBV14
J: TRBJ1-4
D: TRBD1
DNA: TGTGCCAGCAGCCGAGCCGGGACAGGGGAAAAACTGTTTTTT
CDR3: CASSRAGTGEKLFF

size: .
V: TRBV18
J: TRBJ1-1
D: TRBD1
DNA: TGTGCCAGCTCTGCAGGGGGCAGCTGGAACACTGAAGCTTTCTTT
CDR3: CASSAGGSWNTEAFF

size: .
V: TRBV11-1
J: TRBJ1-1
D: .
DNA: TGTGCCAGCAGCTTAGGGCTCCAGGGGATGAACACTGAAGCTTTCTTT
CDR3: CASSLGLQGMNTEAFF

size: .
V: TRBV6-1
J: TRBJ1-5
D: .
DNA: TGTGCCAGCAGTGAAGCGGGGTCCAGCAATCAGCCCCAGCATTTT
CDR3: CASSEAGSSNQPQHF

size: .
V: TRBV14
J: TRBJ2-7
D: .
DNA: TGTGCCAGCAGCCCGGCCAGGACGAACTACGAGCAGTACTTC
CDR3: CASSPARTNYEQYF

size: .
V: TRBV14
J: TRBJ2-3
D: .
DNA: TGTGCCAGCAGCCAATTACAGATGCGGGGAAGGGGCACAGATACGCAGTATTTT
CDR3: CASSQLQMRGRGTDTQYF

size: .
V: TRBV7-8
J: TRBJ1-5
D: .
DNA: TGTGCCAGCAGCCCCACCCGCAGGCTCGATCAGCCCCAGCATTTT
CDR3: CASSPTRRLDQPQHF

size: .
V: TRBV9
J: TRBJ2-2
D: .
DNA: TGTGCCAGCAGCGCGTACGGGGGAGAGACCGGGGAGCTGTTTTTT
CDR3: CASSAYGGETGELFF

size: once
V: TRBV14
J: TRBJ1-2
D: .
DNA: TGTGCCAGCAGCCAAGTAGGGTGGGGCTACACCTTC
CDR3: CASSQVGWGYTF

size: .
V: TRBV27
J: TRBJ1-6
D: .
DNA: TGTGCCAGCAGTCCCGGACGGGTTCCAATCTCCTATAATTCACCCCTCCACTTT
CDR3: CASSPGRVPISYNSPLHF

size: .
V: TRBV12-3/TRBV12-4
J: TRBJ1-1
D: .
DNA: TGTGCCAGCAGTTTAGGGCCAAACACTGAAGCTTTCTTT
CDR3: CASSLGPNTEAFF

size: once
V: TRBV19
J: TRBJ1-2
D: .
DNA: TGTGCCCCTAGATTGCCTGGAGGTCCTAACTATGGCTACACCTTC
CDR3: CAPRLPGGPNYGYTF

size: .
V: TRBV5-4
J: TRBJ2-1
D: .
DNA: TGTGCCAGCAGCCGGGACTTTCGAGACAATGAGCAGTTCTTC
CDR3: CASSRDFRDNEQFF

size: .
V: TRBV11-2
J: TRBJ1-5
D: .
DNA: TGTGCCAGCAGCTTAACGGCCGATCAGCCCCAGCATTTT
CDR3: CASSLTADQPQHF

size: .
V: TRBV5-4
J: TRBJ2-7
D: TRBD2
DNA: TGTGCCAGCAGAAGCGGGGTTGAGCAGTACTTC
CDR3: CASRSGVEQYF

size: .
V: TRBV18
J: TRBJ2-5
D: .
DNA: TGTGCCAGCTCACCAAGACAGTCCCAAGAGACCCAGTACTTC
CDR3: CASSPRQSQETQYF

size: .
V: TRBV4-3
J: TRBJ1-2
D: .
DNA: TGCGCCAGCAGCCAAGATTCCGGCAGGGAGTATGGCTACACCTTC
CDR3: CASSQDSGREYGYTF

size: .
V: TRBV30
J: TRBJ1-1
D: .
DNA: TGTGCCTGGAGTCGAGGGGAGAACACTGAAGCTTTCTTT
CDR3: CAWSRGENTEAFF

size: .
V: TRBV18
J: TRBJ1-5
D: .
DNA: TGTGCCAGCTCACCATTAGGAGATCAGCCCCAGCATTTT
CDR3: CASSPLGDQPQHF

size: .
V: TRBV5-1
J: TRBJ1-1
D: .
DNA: TGCGCCTCCCGACGAGGGGATAATTTGAACACTGAAGCTTTCTTT
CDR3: CASRRGDNLNTEAFF

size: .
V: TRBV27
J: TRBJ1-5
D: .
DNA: TGTGCCAGCAGTTTTTCGGGCAATCAGCCCCAGCATTTT
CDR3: CASSFSGNQPQHF

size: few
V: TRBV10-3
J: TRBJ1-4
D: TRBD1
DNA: TGTGCCATCAGGAAGGACAGGGCTGAGGAAAAACTGTTTTTT
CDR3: CAIRKDRAEEKLFF

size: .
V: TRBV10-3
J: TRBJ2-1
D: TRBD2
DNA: TGTGCCATCAGTGATAGAGGAGCGGGAGGGTCCCCAAATGAGCAGTTCTTC
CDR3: CAISDRGAGGSPNEQFF

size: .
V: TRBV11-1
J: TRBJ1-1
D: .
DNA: TGTGCCAGCAGCTTATCTGGGGGGCGGAACACTGAAGCTTTCTTT
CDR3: CASSLSGGRNTEAFF

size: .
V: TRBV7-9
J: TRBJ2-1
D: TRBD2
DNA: TGTGCCAGCACAAGGAGCGGGGCCTACAATGAGCAGTTCTTC
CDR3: CASTRSGAYNEQFF